The source of this TCR beta chain is a study of T-cell memory formation after mild COVID-19. Study summary: TCR clusters were mostly confined to one donor each. Notes on the study in general: Clones which contracted sat mainly in CM and EM if CD4+, and in EMRA if CD8+. Memory cells collected pre-infection included some clones that later responded, suggesting cross-reactive memory joined. Later expanders leaned toward CD4+, whereas clones contracting from day 15 to 85 were balanced CD4/CD8.

Notes on this clonotype: The antigen remains unidentified.

One entry per CDR3 protein results from TCRdb running MiXCR on the 5' RACE reads. The sample has about 130,000 distinct CDR3 sequences; roughly 24% are singletons. The V and J ends lost 9 bases and 7 bases, in that order; junction bases with no gene match: 6. Per the germline V gene, CDR1 is WSHSY and CDR2 is SAAADI. The CDR3 has 12 residues. The rearrangement links TRBV10-2 to TRBJ2-1; 7 bases are shared with TRBD1. Sequencing was carried out using PBMCs or a T cell subset sorted from them (not recorded which). This clonotype was sampled from an adult woman who had mild COVID-19 (a few samples of this study predate the infection). Cell type and time point are not known. CDR3 coding DNA: TGCGCCAGTTGGACAGGAGCTAATGAGCAGTTCTTC. This gives the protein CASWTGANEQFF.